This T cell receptor (beta chain) is drawn from a study of CD8 T cells in ankylosing spondylitis. Scientists made TCR beta libraries using quantitative 5'-RACE with molecular barcodes. MiXCR, applied by TCRdb to the 5' RACE reads, yields one record per CDR3 protein. This repertoire shows 130,000 or so distinct CDR3 sequences, roughly 15% found once; its top ten account for roughly 30%. Comment on this clonotype: Its antigen is not known.

Broader study findings: Ankylosing spondylitis blood seemed to carry a telltale TCR beta motif made of eight or nine highly homologous variants. The authors reported significant enrichment of disease-linked clones in matched ankylosing spondylitis synovial fluid. Some of the motif variants had earlier been found in reactive arthritis patients' fluid and blood.

The CDR3 runs to 15 residues. V was cut by 0 bases and J by 1 base, with 11 bases left in between. Germline values: CDR1 SGDLS, CDR2 YYNGEE. J is TRBJ2-7 and V is TRBV9; D call uncertain. Source material: blood, either unsorted or a sorted T cell fraction (not recorded which). The TCR sequence derives from a male donor with ankylosing spondylitis. CDR3 in amino acids: CASSVGSGRSYEQYF. DNA for the CDR3: TGTGCCAGCAGCGTAGGGTCAGGACGATCCTACGAGCAGTACTTC.